This record looks at one TCR beta chain sequence and its context. This clone was seen many times. No antigen is known for it. The sample holds no much larger clone one base away, and base qualities are not on file. Libraries were prepared through PCR. The sequencer listed for this sample is Illumina HiSeq 4000. High-throughput sequencing was used to profile the TCR beta-chain CDR3 region of each patient. The authors' pipeline ran thus. CDR3 differences across clinicopathological groups were used to build a classifier for discriminating distant-metastatic papillary thyroid cancer patients. To measure repertoire diversity the researchers used the Shannon index, while the Morisita-Horn index served to gauge how similar the tumor and blood repertoires were. TCRdb passed the public sequencing reads through fastp at Q25 and MiXCR, retaining productive beta sequences. It is TCRdb's table, rather than the study itself, that gives the V and J calls and clone size. This sample holds about 92,000 clones; under 15% were observed only once. The ten largest clones represent 3.6% of the sample.

The data originate from a study of metastatic and nonmetastatic thyroid tumors (dated by TCRdb to the early 2020s). Regarding the research as a whole: Repertoires from peripheral blood and from tumor or nodule tissue samples of malignant and benign thyroid patients were compared. General findings and caveats noted by the study authors: In both blood and tumor samples, malignant tumors were reported to have significantly higher TCR beta diversity than benign nodules.

Including the terminal cysteine and phenylalanine, the CDR3 comprises 14 residues. The read is trimmed to its CDR3 DNA, 42 bases read in frame from base 1. V and J are truncated by 5 bases and 8 bases respectively, leaving an intervening sequence of 17 bases. No treatment had been received by any patient before thyroid surgery. Using T-cell receptor beta sequencing, the study looked back at clinical samples from patients collected from the early 2010s to the late 2010s. Specimen: blood. The V and J genes are TRBV12-3 or TRBV12-4 and TRBJ2-3, and perhaps TRBD2 as D gene, on 7 matching bases. The receptor's source is a female donor with papillary thyroid cancer or a benign thyroid nodule (not recorded which). Some clones in this sample may be carry-over from other donors' samples. DNA sequence: TGTGCCAGCAGTACCTGGGGGGGGCAAGTTACGCAGTATTTT. Its translation reads: CASSTWGGQVTQYF.